The 9 T cell receptor beta chains presented below share a single source sample, sequenced in a study of OX40 agonist ivuxolimab in advanced cancers. Using immunoSEQ multiplex PCR, the repertoire was profiled, and TCRdb retains in-frame clones only, with some absent. This sample has some 64,000 clones, with approximately 91% found just once. Sequences were derived from CD4+ or CD8+ T cells sorted from blood, sampled in a trial of the OX40 agonist ivuxolimab. The receptors were sampled from an adult with an advanced solid tumor such as melanoma, head and neck, liver or kidney cancer.

This clone was observed once. The V call is TRBV11-2, the J call TRBJ2-4; either TRBD1 or TRBD2 may fit D (6 bases each). The CDR3 loop spans 14 amino acids. Germline V gives CDR1 SGHAT, CDR2 FQNNGV. V was clipped by 2 bases and J by 6 bases, with 11 bases between them. The CDR3 DNA follows: TGTGCCAGCAGCTTATCCGAGGGGGGAAACATTCAGTACTTC. It is translated as CASSLSEGGNIQYF.

This clone was recorded a few times. This CDR3 is also generated by other DNA sequences in the sample. This rearrangement joins TRBV19 to TRBJ1-1; unclear D gene. The V and J ends lost 2 bases and 2 bases respectively, with 6 bases between them. Germline CDR1 is LNHDA and CDR2 is SQIVND (reference sequence). This CDR3 has 13 amino acids. The CDR3 DNA is TGTGCCAGTAGTATAAGCCTAAACACTGAAGCTTTCTTT. Amino acids: CASSISLNTEAFF.

This chain connects TRBV4-1 to TRBJ2-1; weak D call: TRBD2 (6 bases). Germline CDR1 and CDR2: MGHRA and YSYEKL. V shed 3 bases and J shed 7 bases, with 13 bases lying between them. The CDR3 totals 14 residues. The chain's CDR3 is CASSHYLGGNEQFF. In DNA, the CDR3 is TGCGCCAGCAGCCATTATCTTGGAGGGAATGAGCAGTTCTTC.

With regard to this clone: Compared with germline, one end of the junction differs, possibly owing to a read error. The rearrangement uses TRBV6-1 and TRBJ2-7; TRBD2 might be the D (6 bases). CDR1 and CDR2 (germline): MNHNS, SASEGT. CDR3 length: 13 residues. The CDR3 sequence is CASREAEAGEQYF. The CDR3 DNA follows: TGTGCCAGCAGGGAAGCTGAGGCGGGAGAGCAGTACTTC.

The chain employs TRBV7-6 and TRBJ1-2, with TRBD1 as a possible D gene (5 bases). The V end was cut by 1 base, the J end by 1 base, with 16 bases between. Germline V lookup: CDR1 SGHVS, CDR2 FNYEAQ. The CDR3 spans 17 residues. Here the CDR3 reads CASSLGGQTGLNYGYTF. The CDR3 DNA is TGTGCCAGCAGCTTAGGCGGCCAGACGGGGCTTAACTATGGCTACACCTTC.

This sequence joins TRBV6-4 and TRBJ1-2, with D maybe TRBD1 (5 bases). In germline, CDR1 is MRHNA, CDR2 SNTAGT. Deletions cut 8 bases from V and 0 bases from J, with 10 bases between. This CDR3 is 13 amino acids long. The CDR3 DNA follows: TGTGCCAGCCTCAGGGTTGCTAACTATGGCTACACCTTC. This gives the protein CASLRVANYGYTF.

V and J are TRBV19 and TRBJ2-1; D gene uncertain. Trimming shortened V by 3 bases and J by 6 bases, and 15 bases separated the two germline ends. Germline V CDR1 and CDR2: LNHDA, SQIVND (reference sequence). CDR3 length: 15 amino acids. The CDR3 DNA follows: TGTGCCAGTAGTATCCAAGGTCTGGTCACCAATGAGCAGTTCTTC. This codes for CASSIQGLVTNEQFF.

This rearrangement joins TRBV4-1 to TRBJ1-5, with D unclear. This CDR3 contains 13 residues. V dropped 2 bases and J dropped 5 bases, with 7 bases sitting between them. CDR1 and CDR2 (germline): MGHRA, YSYEKL. For the CDR3, the DNA is TGCGCCAGCAGCCAATACTCGGATCAGCCCCAGCATTTT. Its translation: CASSQYSDQPQHF.

The genes are TRBV2 and TRBJ2-1; a weak D match, TRBD2 (6 bases). V was trimmed by 7 bases and J by 4 bases, leaving 20 bases between them. This CDR3 region has 16 residues. Per germline, CDR1 SNHLY and CDR2 FYNNEI. The CDR3 bases are TGTGCCAGCAACCGAATGGACTACCTGGGTTACAATGAGCAGTTCTTC. Translating gives CASNRMDYLGYNEQFF.